Following are 10 T cell receptor beta chains from one sample sequenced in a study of PD-1 blockade in mismatch repair-deficient tumors. The method was immunoSEQ multiplex PCR; TCRdb's version includes in-frame clones alone and lacks a portion of them. The sample carries about 84,000 clones, 81% recorded once. This specimen was peripheral blood, taken 12 weeks after starting pembrolizumab. Receptors originate from an adult with mismatch repair-deficient cancer.

V gene TRBV6-5 combines with J gene TRBJ1-1; D is undetermined. In germline, CDR1 is MNHEY, CDR2 SVGAGI. The CDR3 has 13 amino acids. Trimming took off 0 bases at V and 8 bases at J, with 10 bases between the two ends. In nucleotides, the CDR3 is TGTGCCAGCAGTTACTCGGACGGCCCGGAAGCTTTCTTT. This codes for CASSYSDGPEAFF.

The chain uses TRBV27 and TRBJ2-1; D is unresolved. CDR1 is MNHEY, CDR2 SMNVEV, per germline (reference sequence). V dropped 8 bases and J dropped 1 base, with 12 bases sitting between them. The CDR3 sequence is 14 residues long. As DNA, the CDR3 is TGTGCCAGCGCATCTAGGATTTCCTACAATGAGCAGTTCTTC. Protein: CASASRISYNEQFF.

CDR3 in DNA: TGTGCCATCAGTGGGACAGTTAGCACAGATACGCAGTATTTT. Its protein product is CAISGTVSTDTQYF. The chain carries TRBV10-3 and TRBJ2-3; tentatively, D is TRBD1 (6 bases). This CDR3 contains 14 residues. Germline V gives CDR1 ENHRY, CDR2 SYGVKD. Trimming stripped 4 bases from V and 0 bases from J, with 8 bases between.

The chain recombines TRBV5-1 with TRBJ2-3; possible D gene TRBD1, 9 bases. The CDR3 spans 15 residues. Trimming took off 4 bases at V and 3 bases at J, with 15 bases between the two ends. Germline CDR1 SGHRS, CDR2 YFSETQ. CDR3 region: CASSTSGQGTDTQYF. CDR3 nucleotides: TGCGCCAGCAGCACTAGCGGACAGGGGACAGATACGCAGTATTTT.

CDR3 amino acids: CASTLMGGKGATGELFF. The DNA for the CDR3 is TGTGCCAGTACCCTAATGGGGGGGAAAGGGGCCACCGGGGAGCTGTTTTTT. The chain couples TRBV19 to TRBJ2-2; 7 bases agree with TRBD2. V trimming: 7 bases; J trimming: 4 bases; junction bases outside the gene matches: 15. The CDR3 totals 17 residues. Germline loops: CDR1 LNHDA, CDR2 SQIVND (reference sequence).

V and J are TRBV4-3 and TRBJ2-1; the match to TRBD2 covers 8 bases. Looked up from germline, CDR1 is LGHNA and CDR2 is YSLEER. The V segment lost 3 bases and the J segment 1 base; nucleotides outside the gene matches: 5. The CDR3 contains 16 residues. The CDR3 sequence: CASSQRAGESYNEQFF. For the CDR3, the DNA is TGCGCCAGCAGCCAGCGAGCGGGAGAGTCCTACAATGAGCAGTTCTTC.

The V and J genes are TRBV19 and TRBJ2-2, with D possibly being TRBD2 (5 bases). Germline V gene sequence: CDR1 LNHDA, CDR2 SQIVND (reference sequence). Trimming stripped 5 bases from V and 4 bases from J, with 8 bases between. The CDR3 consists of 13 residues. CDR3 nucleotide sequence: TGTGCCAGTAGTCCGCTAGCCACCGGGGAGCTGTTTTTT. It codes for CASSPLATGELFF.

The gene calls are TRBV10-3 and TRBJ2-7, with 13 positions matching TRBD2. V was pared by 8 bases and J by 2 bases, with 9 bases of the junction left unmatched. The CDR3 is 16 amino acids. The germline gives CDR1 ENHRY, CDR2 SYGVKD. This chain's CDR3 is CAIWDGLAGVTYEQYF. The CDR3 nucleotides read TGTGCCATCTGGGACGGACTAGCGGGAGTAACCTACGAGCAGTACTTC.

The table lists this clone with a few counts. CDR3 DNA: TGTGCCAGCAGCTTAGACAGCGGGAGGGTGTCCACGGGTGAGACCCAGTACTTC. Protein product: CASSLDSGRVSTGETQYF. The genes are TRBV11-2 and TRBJ2-5; TRBD2 matches at 10 bases. V lost 0 bases, J lost 5 bases, and 12 bases stayed unmatched. Germline lookup yields CDR1 SGHAT and CDR2 FQNNGV. This CDR3 contains 18 residues.

This clone has just one count. The V and J genes are TRBV19 and TRBJ1-4, with D unclear. The germline V gene encodes CDR1 LNHDA and CDR2 SQIVND (reference sequence). The CDR3 consists of 15 residues. V lost 5 bases and J lost 5, with 15 bases in between. The CDR3 DNA follows: TGTGCCAGTAGTCTTGGACGGACCCAAAATGAAAAACTGTTTTTT. This codes for CASSLGRTQNEKLFF. The full variable domain, completed using reference TRBV19 and TRBJ1-4, is DGGITQSPKYLFRKEGQNVTLSCEQNLNHDAMYWYRQDPGQGLRLIYYSQIVNDFQKGDIAEGYSVSREKKESFPLTVTSAQKNPTAFYLCASSLGRTQNEKLFFGSGTQLSVL.